This TCR beta chain was sequenced during a study of OX40 agonist ivuxolimab in advanced cancers. Study at large: Patients took ivuxolimab, an agonistic anti-OX40 (CD134) antibody. Of mixed ages from about 20 to 80 and averaging approximately 60 years, the group was around 78% male.

The CDR3 is 16 amino acids. Germline V lookup: CDR1 MNHEY, CDR2 SVGAGI. The ends lost 0 bases at V and 0 bases at J; junction bases unmatched: 5. Sequenced by immunoSEQ multiplex PCR; TCRdb stores in-frame clones only, minus some. Among approximately 68,000 clones listed, about nine tenths were seen once. Study findings and constraints: The work left the antigen specificity of expanded peripheral T cells undetermined. Expanded clones tended on average to be more numerous among CD8+ T cells than CD4+.

Of note for this clone: The antigen is unknown.

The origin of this receptor is an adult with an advanced solid tumor such as melanoma, head and neck, liver or kidney cancer. Sequencing was performed on CD4+ or CD8+ T cells sorted from blood, taken in a trial of the OX40 agonist ivuxolimab. This chain connects TRBV6-5 to TRBJ2-7, with 7 bases aligning to TRBD2. The CDR3 here is CASSYSGGSSSYEQYF. The CDR3 DNA reads as TGTGCCAGCAGTTACTCGGGCGGGAGCAGCTCCTACGAGCAGTACTTC.